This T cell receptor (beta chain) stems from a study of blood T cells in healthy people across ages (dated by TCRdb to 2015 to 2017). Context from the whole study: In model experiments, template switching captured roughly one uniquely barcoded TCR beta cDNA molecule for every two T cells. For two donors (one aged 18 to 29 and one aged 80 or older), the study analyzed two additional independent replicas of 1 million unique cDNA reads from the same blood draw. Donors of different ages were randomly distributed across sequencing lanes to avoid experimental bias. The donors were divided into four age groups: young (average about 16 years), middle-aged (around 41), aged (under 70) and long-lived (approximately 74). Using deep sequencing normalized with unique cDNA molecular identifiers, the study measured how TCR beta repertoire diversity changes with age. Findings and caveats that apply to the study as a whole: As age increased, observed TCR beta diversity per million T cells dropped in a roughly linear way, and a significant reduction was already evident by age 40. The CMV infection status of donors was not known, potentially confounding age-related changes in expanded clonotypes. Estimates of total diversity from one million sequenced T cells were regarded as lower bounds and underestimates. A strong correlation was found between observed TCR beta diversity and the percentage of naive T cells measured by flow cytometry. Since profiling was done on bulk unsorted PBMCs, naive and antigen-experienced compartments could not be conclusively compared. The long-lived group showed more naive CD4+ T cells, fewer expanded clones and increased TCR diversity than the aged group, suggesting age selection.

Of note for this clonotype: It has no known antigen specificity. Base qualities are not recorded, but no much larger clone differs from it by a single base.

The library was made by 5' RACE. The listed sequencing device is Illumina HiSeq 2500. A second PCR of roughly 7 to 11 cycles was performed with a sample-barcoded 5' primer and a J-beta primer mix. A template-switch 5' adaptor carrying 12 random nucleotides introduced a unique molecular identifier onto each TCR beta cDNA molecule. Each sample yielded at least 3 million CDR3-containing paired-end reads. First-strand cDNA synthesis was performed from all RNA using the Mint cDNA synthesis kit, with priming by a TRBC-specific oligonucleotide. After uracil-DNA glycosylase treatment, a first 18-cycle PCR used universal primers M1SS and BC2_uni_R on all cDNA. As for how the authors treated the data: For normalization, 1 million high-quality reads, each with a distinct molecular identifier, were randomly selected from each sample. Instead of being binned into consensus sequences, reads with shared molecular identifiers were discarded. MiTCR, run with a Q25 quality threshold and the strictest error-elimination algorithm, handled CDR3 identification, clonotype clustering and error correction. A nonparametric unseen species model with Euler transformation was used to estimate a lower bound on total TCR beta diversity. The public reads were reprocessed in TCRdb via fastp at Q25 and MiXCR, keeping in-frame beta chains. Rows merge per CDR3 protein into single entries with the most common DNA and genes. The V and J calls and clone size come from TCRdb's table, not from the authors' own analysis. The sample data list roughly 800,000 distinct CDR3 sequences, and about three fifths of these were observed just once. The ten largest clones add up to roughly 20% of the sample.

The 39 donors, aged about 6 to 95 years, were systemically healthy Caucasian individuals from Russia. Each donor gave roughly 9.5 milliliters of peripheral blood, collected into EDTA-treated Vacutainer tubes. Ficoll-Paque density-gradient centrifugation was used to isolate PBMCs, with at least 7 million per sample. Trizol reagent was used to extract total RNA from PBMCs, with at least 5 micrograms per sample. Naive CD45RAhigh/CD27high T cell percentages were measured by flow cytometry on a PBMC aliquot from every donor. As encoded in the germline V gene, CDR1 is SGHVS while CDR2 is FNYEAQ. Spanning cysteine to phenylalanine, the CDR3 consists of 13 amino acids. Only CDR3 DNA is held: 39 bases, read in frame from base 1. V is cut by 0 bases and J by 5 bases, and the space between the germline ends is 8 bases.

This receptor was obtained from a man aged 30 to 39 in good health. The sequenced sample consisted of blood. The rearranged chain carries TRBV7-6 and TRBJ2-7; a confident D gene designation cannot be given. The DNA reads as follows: TGTGCCAGCAGCTTAGCTGGAGATAACGAGCAGTACTTC. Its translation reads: CASSLAGDNEQYF.